This TCR beta chain was retrieved from a study of blood T cells in healthy people across ages. Primers used in a second PCR of about 6 to 11 cycles were a sample-barcoded 5' primer and a J-beta primer mix. TCRdb itself ran the 5' RACE reads through MiXCR, one entry per CDR3 protein. The sample comprises some 1.6 million distinct CDR3 sequences, around 35% of which are singletons, and 10% to 12% rests with the top ten. The germline gives CDR1 DFQATT, CDR2 SNEGSKA (reference sequence). Trimming removed 2 bases from V and 5 bases from J, with 16 bases in between. The CDR3 extends over 15 amino acids. The specimen was blood. The origin of this receptor is a woman in her thirties in good health. J is TRBJ1-5 and V is TRBV20-1, with D possibly matching TRBD1 (6 bases). CDR3 DNA: TGCAGTGCTAGATTGGAGTGGACAGCCGATCAGCCCCAGCATTTT. Its protein is CSARLEWTADQPQHF.